Below are 27 T cell receptor beta chains sequenced from a single sample in a study of Ad26.COV2.S vaccination and SARS-CoV-2 variants. Treatment noted: around 19 received Ad26.COV2.S at low or high dose, single or two shots; five or six received placebo; per-sample allocation not given. After the first vaccine or placebo injection, samples were drawn on day 63. Only in-frame clones appear in the TCRdb table, and some are missing; sequencing was by immunoSEQ multiplex PCR. Of about 680,000 clones listed, roughly 90% were seen once; the top ten hold nearly 1.5%. The sample was peripheral blood, taken in a trial of Ad26.COV2.S vaccine versus placebo. Receptors originate from a person between 18 and 59 years old who received the Ad26.COV2.S COVID-19 vaccine or a placebo.

The rearrangement uses TRBV19 and TRBJ2-3, with 8 bases that match TRBD2. V lost 3 bases and J lost 1; bases outside the gene matches: 9. From germline, CDR1 is LNHDA and CDR2 SQIVND (reference sequence). This CDR3 contains 17 residues. CDR3 nucleotide sequence: TGTGCCAGTAGTATGTCCCCTCTAGCGGGCCGCACAGATACGCAGTATTTT. It is translated as CASSMSPLAGRTDTQYF. The complete variable domain, with remaining parts taken from reference TRBV19 and TRBJ2-3, reads DGGITQSPKYLFRKEGQNVTLSCEQNLNHDAMYWYRQDPGQGLRLIYYSQIVNDFQKGDIAEGYSVSREKKESFPLTVTSAQKNPTAFYLCASSMSPLAGRTDTQYFGPGTRLTVL.

As regards this clone: Other DNA sequences within the sample encode an identical CDR3. This sequence joins TRBV19 and TRBJ2-7; tentatively, D is TRBD2 (6 bases). Trimming removed 4 bases from V and 0 bases from J, with 7 bases in between. The germline V gene encodes CDR1 LNHDA and CDR2 SQIVND (reference sequence). This CDR3 contains 13 residues. CDR3 DNA sequence: TGTGCCAGTAGTAGCGGGACCTCCTACGAGCAGTACTTC. As protein: CASSSGTSYEQYF.

This rearrangement joins TRBV19 to TRBJ2-1; perhaps TRBD1 as D (5 bases). The germline V gene has CDR1 LNHDA and CDR2 SQIVND (reference sequence). The CDR3 totals 13 residues. V was pared by 5 bases and J by 10 bases, with 15 bases between. CDR3 nucleotide sequence: TGTGCCAGTAGTGCCTCGTACTGGGGCGAGCAGTTCTTC. Its protein is CASSASYWGEQFF.

This rearrangement joins TRBV3-1 (or the pseudogene TRBV3-2) to TRBJ2-1, with TRBD2 matching 7 bases. Germline V lookup: CDR1 LGHDT, CDR2 YNNKEL (reference sequence). This CDR3 is 14 amino acids long. The trim removed 8 bases at V and 0 bases at J, leaving 4 bases unmatched. CDR3 loop: CASQREGSYNEQFF. CDR3 in DNA: TGTGCCAGCCAGAGGGAGGGCTCCTACAATGAGCAGTTCTTC.

The V and J genes are TRBV6-5 and TRBJ2-7, with TRBD1 matching over 7 bases. Germline CDR1 MNHEY, CDR2 SVGAGI. This CDR3 comprises 16 residues. V lost 0 bases to trimming and J lost 9 bases; unmatched junction nucleotides: 14. CDR3 in amino acids: CASSYSRDSFLGAQYF. The DNA of the CDR3 is TGTGCCAGCAGTTACTCCCGGGACAGTTTCCTGGGGGCGCAGTACTTC.

V and J are TRBV30 and TRBJ2-2; possible D gene TRBD1, 6 bases. The V gene lost 3 bases and the J gene lost 0 bases, with 8 bases spanning the gap. The CDR3 is made up of 14 amino acids. CDR1 GTSNPN and CDR2 SVGIG come from the germline V gene (reference sequence). The CDR3 spells CAWRNRANTGELFF. The CDR3 nucleotides are TGTGCCTGGAGGAACAGGGCGAACACCGGGGAGCTGTTTTTT.

The chain carries TRBV30 and TRBJ2-2, with D unclear. The CDR3 covers 12 residues. Trimming took off 1 base at V and 1 base at J, with 1 base between the two ends. Germline loops: CDR1 GTSNPN, CDR2 SVGIG (reference sequence). The CDR3 reads CAWSENTGELFF. Here the CDR3 DNA reads TGTGCCTGGAGTGAGAACACCGGGGAGCTGTTTTTT.

J is TRBJ2-4 and V is TRBV3-1 (or the pseudogene TRBV3-2); tentatively, D is TRBD1 (5 bases). Trimming took 4 bases from V and 0 from J, leaving 13 bases between them. Germline values: CDR1 LGHDT, CDR2 YNNKEL (reference sequence). This CDR3 is built from 16 residues. The CDR3 sequence is CASSPDTVLAKNIQYF. The CDR3 DNA follows: TGTGCCAGCAGCCCGGACACCGTTCTAGCCAAAAACATTCAGTACTTC.

V usage is TRBV30 and J usage is TRBJ2-5; TRBD1 might be the D (5 bases). Germline CDR1 reads GTSNPN; CDR2 reads SVGIG (reference sequence). V was shortened by 4 bases and J by 2 bases, with 11 bases between the two germline ends. The CDR3 runs to 13 residues. CDR3 in amino acids: CAWTTANQETQYF. The CDR3 DNA follows: TGTGCCTGGACGACAGCTAATCAAGAGACCCAGTACTTC.

The CDR3 sequence: CASSQVGQGPEAFF. In DNA, the CDR3 is TGTGCCAGCAGCCAAGTGGGACAGGGTCCTGAAGCTTTCTTT. The chain links TRBV4-2 to TRBJ1-1, with TRBD1 matching over 9 bases. The germline V gene has CDR1 LGHNA and CDR2 YNFKEQ. This CDR3 has 14 amino acids. J gave up 6 bases and V 1 base, and 3 bases lay outside the gene matches.

V is TRBV4-2 and J is TRBJ2-7, with D unclear. The V gene's germline CDR1 is LGHNA and CDR2 YNFKEQ. This CDR3 has 12 amino acids. V lost 1 base and J lost 4, with 5 bases in between. The CDR3 DNA sequence: TGTGCCAGCAGCCAAGGAGGTTACGAGCAGTACTTC. Amino acid sequence: CASSQGGYEQYF.

V is TRBV7-6 and J is TRBJ1-2; 10 nucleotides agree with TRBD1. The J segment lost 8 bases and the V segment lost 1 base, leaving 13 bases of the junction unmatched. From germline, CDR1 is SGHVS and CDR2 FNYEAQ. This CDR3 comprises 17 residues. The CDR3 DNA is TGTGCCAGCAGCTTAGGCTCGACAGGGGGCACCTTAGGAGGCTACACCTTC. This sequence encodes CASSLGSTGGTLGGYTF.

This chain connects TRBV30 to TRBJ1-2; D possibly corresponds to TRBD1 (5 bases). The CDR3 has 13 residues. Trimming shortened V by 3 bases and J by 8 bases, and 16 bases separated the two germline ends. The V gene's germline CDR1 is GTSNPN and CDR2 SVGIG (reference sequence). For the CDR3, the DNA is TGTGCCTGGAGCCCCAATTCCGGGGGGGGCTACACCTTC. It encodes CAWSPNSGGGYTF.

This rearrangement joins TRBV6-5 to TRBJ2-5; TRBD2 aligns across 13 bases. V lost 6 bases and J lost 3; bases outside the gene matches: 4. Germline V gene data show CDR1 as MNHEY and CDR2 as SVGAGI. The length of the CDR3 is 15 residues. CDR3 amino acids: CASRGGTSGKETQYF. The CDR3 DNA reads as TGTGCCAGCAGGGGGGGGACTAGCGGGAAAGAGACCCAGTACTTC.

The rearrangement uses TRBV27 and TRBJ1-5, with D unresolved. V lost 6 bases to trimming and J lost 2 bases, with 8 bases between them. The germline V gene encodes CDR1 MNHEY and CDR2 SMNVEV (reference sequence). The CDR3 is 13 amino acids. Here the CDR3 DNA reads TGTGCCAGCAGGGCTGTGGGCAATCAGCCCCAGCATTTT. Its protein product is CASRAVGNQPQHF.

The V call is TRBV19, the J call TRBJ1-2, with 9 bases that match TRBD1. CDR3 size: 14 residues. V shed 3 bases, J shed 8 bases, and the junction held 7 bases outside the gene matches. Germline V lookup: CDR1 LNHDA, CDR2 SQIVND (reference sequence). The CDR3 sequence: CASSIRGTGLGYTF. The DNA for the CDR3 is TGTGCCAGTAGTATTCGGGGGACAGGGCTCGGCTACACCTTC.

Only a few counts were recorded for this clone. The J gene is TRBJ2-7, the V gene TRBV27, with 11 bases that match TRBD1. Germline V gene data show CDR1 as MNHEY and CDR2 as SMNVEV (reference sequence). The CDR3 is 14 residues long. After removal of 4 bases from V and 3 bases from J, the junction contained 2 bases not matched to a gene. CDR3 sequence: CASSSGTGGYEQYF. In DNA form, the CDR3 reads TGTGCCAGCAGTTCCGGGACAGGGGGCTACGAGCAGTACTTC.

This chain connects TRBV4-2 to TRBJ1-6; the D gene is possibly TRBD1 (5 bases). Trimming removed 1 base at V and 7 bases at J, with 20 bases between. The V gene's germline CDR1 is LGHNA and CDR2 YNFKEQ. The CDR3 spans 18 residues. CDR3 sequence reads: CASSQGLTGLKQNSPLHF. CDR3 DNA: TGTGCCAGCAGCCAAGGTTTAACAGGCCTAAAACAAAATTCACCCCTCCACTTT.

The rearrangement joins TRBV4-1 to TRBJ2-3; D is ambiguous. Germline CDR1 is MGHRA and CDR2 is YSYEKL. The CDR3 runs to 13 residues. V dropped 2 bases and J dropped 5 bases, with 8 bases sitting between them. Here the CDR3 DNA reads TGCGCCAGCAGCCAATTAGGTGGAGATACGCAGTATTTT. This encodes CASSQLGGDTQYF.

The chain links TRBV5-1 to TRBJ1-3, with D uncertain. CDR1 is SGHRS and CDR2 is YFSETQ in the germline V gene. CDR3 length: 15 residues. Trimming removed 4 bases from V and 0 bases from J, with 11 bases in between. DNA of the CDR3: TGCGCCAGCAGCAGGACGGCTGACTCTGGAAACACCATATATTTT. This encodes CASSRTADSGNTIYF. The full variable domain, its missing parts supplied by reference TRBV5-1 and TRBJ1-3, is KAGVTQTPRYLIKTRGQQVTLSCSPISGHRSVSWYQQTPGQGLQFLFEYFSETQRNKGNFPGRFSGRQFSNSRSEMNVSTLELGDSALYLCASSRTADSGNTIYFGEGSWLTVV.

This clone was detected only a few times. The J gene is TRBJ1-1, the V gene TRBV6-1; 9 bases are shared with TRBD1. From germline, CDR1 is MNHNS and CDR2 SASEGT. The CDR3 covers 15 residues. The V and J ends lost 2 bases and 3 bases, in that order; junction bases with no gene match: 4. The CDR3 DNA is TGTGCCAGCAGTGAAATAGGGACAGGGTACACTGAAGCTTTCTTT. It encodes CASSEIGTGYTEAFF.

The chain carries TRBV5-6 and TRBJ1-6, with TRBD1 as a possible D gene (5 bases). Germline assignment: CDR1 SGHDT and CDR2 YYEEEE. The CDR3 length is 19 residues. V lost 2 bases to trimming and J lost 0 bases, with 18 bases between them. The CDR3 reads CASSLAGRGFNSYNSPLHF. CDR3 sequence (DNA): TGTGCCAGCAGCTTAGCAGGCCGGGGGTTCAACTCCTATAATTCACCCCTCCACTTT.

The chain couples TRBV4-2 to TRBJ2-3, with D perhaps TRBD2 (5 bases). Per the germline V gene, CDR1 is LGHNA and CDR2 is YNFKEQ. The CDR3 sequence is 14 residues long. V was clipped by 0 bases and J by 5 bases, with 9 bases between them. The CDR3 DNA reads as TGTGCCAGCAGCCAAGATCCGGGAAGAGATACGCAGTATTTT. As protein: CASSQDPGRDTQYF.

This clone is a singleton in its sample. This sequence joins TRBV5-8 and TRBJ2-3, with TRBD1 matching over 11 bases. From germline, CDR1 is SGHTS and CDR2 YDEGEE. With 4 bases clipped from V and 4 bases from J, the junction kept 5 bases outside the gene matches. The CDR3 extends over 15 amino acids. The CDR3 sequence is CASSVPGQGADTQYF. The CDR3 DNA reads as TGTGCCAGCAGCGTTCCGGGACAGGGGGCAGATACGCAGTATTTT.

V is TRBV6-1 and J is TRBJ1-5, with TRBD1 matching 9 bases. Germline V gene data show CDR1 as MNHNS and CDR2 as SASEGT. This CDR3 contains 14 residues. V was clipped by 6 bases and J by 4 bases; unmatched bases: 4. CDR3 sequence (DNA): TGTGCCAGCAGCCCCGGGACAGGGAATCAGCCCCAGCATTTT. Translation: CASSPGTGNQPQHF.

The rearrangement uses TRBV7-8 and TRBJ2-7, with 12 bases identical to TRBD1. The V and J ends lost 5 bases and 6 bases, in that order; junction bases with no gene match: 5. This CDR3 spans 14 amino acids. The germline CDR1 and CDR2 sequences are SGHVS and FQNEAQ. The CDR3 here is CASSPGTGGSEQYF. The CDR3 coding sequence is TGTGCCAGCAGCCCGGGGACAGGGGGCTCCGAGCAGTACTTC.

The V gene is TRBV28, the J gene TRBJ2-5, with 8 bases lining up with TRBD2. V shed 5 bases and J 5 bases; nucleotides not matched to a gene: 7. This CDR3 has 14 amino acids. Germline-derived CDR1 and CDR2 are MDHEN and SYDVKM. In DNA form, the CDR3 reads TGTGCCAGCAGTCCCAGCGGGAGAAGGGAGACCCAGTACTTC. Translating it yields CASSPSGRRETQYF.